This T cell receptor (beta chain) came from a study of Ad26.COV2.S vaccination and SARS-CoV-2 variants. Assay used: immunoSEQ multiplex PCR; TCRdb lists only in-frame clones, some missing. The sample has over 350,000 clones; 75% to 90% are singletons. Treatment of the sample: about 20 received Ad26.COV2.S at low or high dose, single or two shots; 5 received placebo; per-sample allocation not given. Specimen acquisition occurred on day 63 following the initial vaccine or placebo injection. The source is a person between 18 and 59 years old who received the Ad26.COV2.S COVID-19 vaccine or a placebo. The sample was peripheral blood, taken in a trial of Ad26.COV2.S vaccine versus placebo.

The CDR3 is CASSPPRAVSGANVLTF. The CDR3 DNA follows: TGTGCCAGCAGCCCCCCAAGGGCCGTCTCTGGGGCCAACGTCCTGACTTTC. The J gene is TRBJ2-6, the V gene TRBV3-1 (or the pseudogene TRBV3-2); D gene unclear. V lost 4 bases, J lost 0 bases, and 13 bases lay in between. Per germline, CDR1 LGHDT and CDR2 YNNKEL (reference sequence). CDR3 length equals 17 residues.